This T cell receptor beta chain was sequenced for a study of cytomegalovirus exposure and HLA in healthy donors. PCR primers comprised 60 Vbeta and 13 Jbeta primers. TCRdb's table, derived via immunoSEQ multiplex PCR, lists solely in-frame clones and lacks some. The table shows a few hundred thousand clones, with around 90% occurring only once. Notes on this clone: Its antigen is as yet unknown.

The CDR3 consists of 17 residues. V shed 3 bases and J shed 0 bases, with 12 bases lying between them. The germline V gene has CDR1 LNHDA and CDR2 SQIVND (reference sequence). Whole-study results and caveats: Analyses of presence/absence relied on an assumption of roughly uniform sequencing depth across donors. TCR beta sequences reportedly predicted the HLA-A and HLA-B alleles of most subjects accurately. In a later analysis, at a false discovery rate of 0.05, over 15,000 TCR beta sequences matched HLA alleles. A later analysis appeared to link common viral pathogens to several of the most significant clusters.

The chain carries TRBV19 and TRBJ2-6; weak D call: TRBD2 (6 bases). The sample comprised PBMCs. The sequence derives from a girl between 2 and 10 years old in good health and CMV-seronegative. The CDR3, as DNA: TGTGCCAGTAGTATCGGTGCCGGGAGCTCTGGGGCCAACGTCCTGACTTTC. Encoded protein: CASSIGAGSSGANVLTF.